This T cell receptor (beta chain) stems from a study of T-cell memory formation after mild COVID-19. The CDR3 runs to 14 residues. Germline V CDR1 and CDR2: LNHDA, SQIVND (reference sequence). The V gene lost 0 bases and the J gene lost 1 base, with 6 bases spanning the gap. Using its own MiXCR run on the 5' RACE reads, TCRdb lists one record per CDR3 protein. The data show 210,000 or so distinct CDR3 sequences, 15% to 20% seen once. The sequence was obtained from an adult woman who had mild COVID-19 (a few samples of this study predate the infection). Cell type and time point are not known. V gene TRBV19 combines with J gene TRBJ1-1; no firm D call. Sequenced: PBMCs or a T cell subset sorted from them (not recorded which). CDR3 protein: CASSIDRRNTEAFF. In DNA form, the CDR3 reads TGTGCCAGTAGTATAGATCGAAGGAACACTGAAGCTTTCTTT.